The 32 T cell receptor beta chains reported below all come from one sample, sequenced in a study of cytomegalovirus exposure and HLA in healthy donors. 60 Vbeta and 13 Jbeta primers were used in PCR. TCRdb's table, derived via immunoSEQ multiplex PCR, lists solely in-frame clones and lacks some. Here the sample table reports 65,000 to 85,000 clones. Sequencing was done on a sample of PBMCs. The receptors derive from a female donor in good health and CMV-seropositive.

V gene TRBV6-5 combines with J gene TRBJ1-1; 8 bases are shared with TRBD1. The CDR3 length is 14 residues. Germline trimming cut 0 bases from V and 7 bases from J; bases unmatched to any gene: 4. Germline lookup yields CDR1 MNHEY and CDR2 SVGAGI. The CDR3 DNA reads TGTGCCAGCAGTTACTCGCAGGGGGCCGGTGAAGCTTTCTTT. Its translation: CASSYSQGAGEAFF.

V gene TRBV29-1 combines with J gene TRBJ2-7, with 9 bases lining up with TRBD1. Germline V lookup: CDR1 SQVTM, CDR2 ANQGSEA. The V and J ends lost 0 bases and 5 bases, in that order; junction bases with no gene match: 11. This CDR3 is 16 amino acids long. CDR3 amino acids: CSVEDPGQGKGDEQYF. CDR3 DNA sequence: TGCAGCGTTGAAGATCCGGGACAGGGTAAAGGGGACGAGCAGTACTTC.

The V and J genes are TRBV10-3 and TRBJ2-7; 7 nucleotides line up with TRBD1. This CDR3 comprises 13 residues. Germline loops: CDR1 ENHRY, CDR2 SYGVKD. J was trimmed by 5 bases and V by 6 bases; bases with no gene match: 7. The CDR3 coding sequence is TGTGCCATCAGAGGCGGCCAGGGGGACGAGCAGTACTTC. It codes for CAIRGGQGDEQYF.

The V and J genes are TRBV6-5 and TRBJ1-1, with D possibly matching TRBD1 (6 bases). V lost 7 bases and J 6 bases, leaving 18 bases between the germline ends. CDR3 size: 14 residues. Germline V gene data show CDR1 as MNHEY and CDR2 as SVGAGI. CDR3 coding DNA: TGTGCCAGCACCTCAGGGGCGAATACTCCTGAAGCTTTCTTT. This gives the protein CASTSGANTPEAFF.

The V gene is TRBV28, the J gene TRBJ2-1, with TRBD2 identical over 10 bases. Germline loops: CDR1 MDHEN, CDR2 SYDVKM. V was clipped by 2 bases and J by 4 bases; unmatched bases: 8. The CDR3 runs to 17 residues. In nucleotides, the CDR3 is TGTGCCAGCAGTTTAGGCAGCGGGGGGGCCCTTTACAATGAGCAGTTCTTC. This gives the protein CASSLGSGGALYNEQFF.

The chain has TRBV2 and TRBJ1-5; 9 nucleotides line up with TRBD1. The J segment lost 7 bases and the V segment lost 6 bases, leaving 10 bases of the junction unmatched. The CDR3 consists of 15 residues. Germline lookup yields CDR1 SNHLY and CDR2 FYNNEI. CDR3 sequence (DNA): TGTGCCAGCAGCCGGGGCACAGGGGGCAGGCAGCCCCAGCATTTT. Encoded protein: CASSRGTGGRQPQHF.

V and J are TRBV19 and TRBJ2-7, with 12 positions matching TRBD2. With V trimmed by 5 bases and J by 2 bases, 4 bases remained unmatched. The CDR3 is made up of 15 amino acids. CDR1 is LNHDA and CDR2 is SQIVND in the germline V gene (reference sequence). CDR3 loop: CASSSTSGSAYEQYF. The CDR3 coding sequence is TGTGCCAGTAGTTCGACTAGCGGGAGCGCCTACGAGCAGTACTTC. Full variable domain (outside the CDR3, taken from reference TRBV19 and TRBJ2-7): DGGITQSPKYLFRKEGQNVTLSCEQNLNHDAMYWYRQDPGQGLRLIYYSQIVNDFQKGDIAEGYSVSREKKESFPLTVTSAQKNPTAFYLCASSSTSGSAYEQYFGPGTRLTVT.

CDR3 nucleotide sequence: TGTGCCAGCAGCGCGGGGGTAACGGGTACGCAGTATTTT. Its protein is CASSAGVTGTQYF. This chain connects TRBV9 to TRBJ2-3; D is perhaps TRBD2 (6 bases). V gave up 3 bases and J gave up 8 bases, with 13 bases separating them. Germline CDR1 and CDR2: SGDLS and YYNGEE. The CDR3 loop spans 13 amino acids.

This CDR3 is CASSESPGRVTGELFF. CDR3 sequence (DNA): TGCGCCAGCAGTGAGTCCCCCGGCAGGGTCACCGGGGAGCTGTTTTTT. This rearrangement joins TRBV10-1 to TRBJ2-2, with D perhaps TRBD1 (5 bases). This CDR3 has 16 residues. With 0 bases removed from V and 4 bases from J, the gap between germline ends came to 12 bases. CDR1 WNHNN and CDR2 SYGVQD come from the germline V gene (reference sequence).

The chain links TRBV5-8 to TRBJ2-1; 9 bases are a match to TRBD1. The germline V gene has CDR1 SGHTS and CDR2 YDEGEE. The V gene end was trimmed by 4 bases and the J gene end by 5 bases; junction bases not matched to a gene: 10. The CDR3 is made up of 16 amino acids. CDR3 protein: CASSGTRDRVDNEQFF. The DNA of the CDR3 is TGTGCCAGCAGCGGAACCCGGGACAGGGTAGACAATGAGCAGTTCTTC.

The J gene is TRBJ1-2, the V gene TRBV19, with 7 bases identical to TRBD1. CDR1 LNHDA and CDR2 SQIVND come from the germline V gene (reference sequence). V dropped 6 bases and J dropped 6; count of bases not matched to a gene: 7. This CDR3 has 13 residues. CDR3 nucleotides: TGTGCCAGTAGCAGAGACAGGGTGGATGGCTACACCTTC. Protein product: CASSRDRVDGYTF.

The rearrangement uses TRBV7-2 and TRBJ1-5; D gene unclear. V was shortened by 5 bases and J by 1 base, with 6 bases between the two germline ends. The CDR3 has 13 amino acids. From germline, CDR1 is SGHTA and CDR2 FQGNSA. The CDR3 sequence is CASSPGSNQPQHF. CDR3 nucleotide sequence: TGTGCCAGCAGCCCAGGCAGCAATCAGCCCCAGCATTTT.

The V call is TRBV4-3, the J call TRBJ1-1, with 7 bases identical to TRBD1. With 3 bases clipped from V and 3 bases from J, the junction kept 7 bases outside the gene matches. This CDR3 comprises 15 residues. Germline V gene lookup returns CDR1 LGHNA and CDR2 YSLEER. CDR3 DNA sequence: TGCGCCAGCAGCCAGAGACAGGGTGAGTACACTGAAGCTTTCTTT. It encodes CASSQRQGEYTEAFF.

The chain uses TRBV4-3 and TRBJ2-7, with 10 bases identical to TRBD2. The germline V gene encodes CDR1 LGHNA and CDR2 YSLEER. V gave up 0 bases and J gave up 2 bases; unmatched junction bases: 4. The CDR3 is 16 amino acids. The CDR3 is CASSQESSGSAYEQYF. The CDR3 DNA reads TGCGCCAGCAGCCAAGAGTCTAGCGGGAGCGCCTACGAGCAGTACTTC.

V usage is TRBV18 and J usage is TRBJ1-2, with no clear D. V gave up 0 bases and J gave up 3 bases, with 11 bases separating them. The CDR3 has 15 amino acids. Germline CDR1 and CDR2: KGHSH and LQKENI. The CDR3, as DNA: TGTGCCAGCTCACCACCCAGTTGGGGAGACTATGGCTACACCTTC. It codes for CASSPPSWGDYGYTF.

The chain has TRBV28 and TRBJ1-5; TRBD1 matches 7 bases. The CDR3 totals 16 residues. From germline, CDR1 is MDHEN and CDR2 SYDVKM. Trimming at V came to 5 bases and at J to 5 bases, leaving 12 bases not matched to a gene. In DNA, the CDR3 is TGTGCCAGCAGTCCTAATACTGACAGGGTGGATCAGCCCCAGCATTTT. As protein: CASSPNTDRVDQPQHF.

The rearrangement uses TRBV5-5 and TRBJ1-5; 7 nucleotides match TRBD1. The CDR3 has 17 residues. Germline CDR1 is SGHKS and CDR2 is YYEKEE (reference sequence). Germline trimming cut 4 bases from V and 0 bases from J; bases unmatched to any gene: 10. In DNA form, the CDR3 reads TGTGCCAGCAGCGGAGCGACAGGGTCTTATAGCAATCAGCCCCAGCATTTT. As protein: CASSGATGSYSNQPQHF.

The CDR3 bases are TGCGCCAGCAGCCAAGAAACCGGGACAGGGAGCCACGAGCAGTACTTC. It yields the protein CASSQETGTGSHEQYF. This chain joins TRBV4-3 and TRBJ2-7; the match to TRBD1 covers 9 bases. The J segment lost 5 bases and the V segment lost 0 bases, leaving 8 bases of the junction unmatched. Looked up from germline, CDR1 is LGHNA and CDR2 is YSLEER. The CDR3 spans 16 residues.

The V and J genes are TRBV27 and TRBJ1-4; TRBD1 matches at 8 bases. Germline assignment: CDR1 MNHEY and CDR2 SMNVEV (reference sequence). The CDR3 is 15 amino acids. V shed 8 bases, J shed 5 bases, and the junction held 10 bases outside the gene matches. The CDR3 region is CASGLQGAENEKLFF. The DNA for the CDR3 is TGTGCCAGCGGCCTCCAGGGGGCTGAAAATGAAAAACTGTTTTTT.

The CDR3 reads CASSLLSGEDEAFF. The CDR3 bases are TGTGCCAGCAGTTTATTGTCGGGGGAGGATGAAGCTTTCTTT. The chain is built from TRBV28 and TRBJ1-1; D possibly corresponds to TRBD1 (5 bases). From germline, CDR1 is MDHEN and CDR2 SYDVKM. This CDR3 comprises 14 residues. V lost 1 base and J lost 7, with 13 bases in between.

CDR3 sequence reads: CSAGDREASEQYF. In nucleotides, the CDR3 is TGCAGCGCCGGGGACAGGGAGGCATCCGAGCAGTACTTC. The V call is TRBV29-1, the J call TRBJ2-7, with 9 bases lining up with TRBD1. Germline V gene sequence: CDR1 SQVTM, CDR2 ANQGSEA. J lost 6 bases, V lost 7 bases, and 10 bases had no gene match. The CDR3 contains 13 residues.

V usage is TRBV5-4 and J usage is TRBJ1-1; 11 nucleotides agree with TRBD1. From germline, CDR1 is SGHNT and CDR2 YYREEE (reference sequence). The CDR3 length is 16 residues. Trimming removed 4 bases from V and 0 bases from J; junction bases left unmatched: 5. The CDR3 coding sequence is TGTGCCAGCAGCCCTGGACAGGGGGCACTGAACACTGAAGCTTTCTTT. It translates to CASSPGQGALNTEAFF.

The chain employs TRBV11-3 and TRBJ2-1; D may be TRBD2 (5 bases). The CDR3 is 16 residues long. CDR1 and CDR2 from the germline V gene are SGHNT and YENEEA. Trimming shortened V by 1 base and J by 5 bases, and 15 bases separated the two germline ends. Here the CDR3 DNA reads TGTGCCAGCAGCTTAGCCCACTTGGACTCGAACAATGAGCAGTTCTTC. Its translation is CASSLAHLDSNNEQFF.

V usage is TRBV5-8 and J usage is TRBJ2-2; D might be TRBD2 (6 bases). The CDR3 length is 14 residues. Per the germline V gene, CDR1 is SGHTS and CDR2 is YDEGEE. V was pared by 7 bases and J by 4 bases, with 14 bases between. CDR3 nucleotide sequence: TGTGCCAGCGGAGAACGGGGGACCACCGGGGAGCTGTTTTTT. Residues: CASGERGTTGELFF.

This chain links TRBV7-9 with TRBJ1-1; D may be TRBD1 (6 bases). Deletions cut 6 bases from V and 7 bases from J, with 12 bases between. The CDR3 sequence is 12 residues long. Germline V gene sequence: CDR1 SEHNR, CDR2 FQNEAQ (reference sequence). The CDR3 here is CASRGGPDEAFF. The CDR3 nucleotides are TGTGCCAGCAGGGGGGGGCCGGATGAAGCTTTCTTT.

The V call is TRBV13, the J call TRBJ2-3, with D possibly matching TRBD1 (6 bases). This CDR3 spans 16 amino acids. Per germline, CDR1 PRHDT and CDR2 FYEKMQ (reference sequence). Trimming left V 0 bases short and J 1 base short, with 11 bases between. CDR3 loop: CASSLGGAVGTDTQYF. CDR3 DNA sequence: TGTGCCAGCAGCTTAGGGGGGGCGGTGGGCACAGATACGCAGTATTTT.

The chain couples TRBV4-1 to TRBJ1-6, with D unresolved. Germline CDR1 is MGHRA and CDR2 is YSYEKL. With 0 bases removed from V and 13 bases from J, the gap between germline ends came to 13 bases. CDR3 size: 14 residues. The CDR3 nucleotides read TGCGCCAGCAGCCAAGAATATTTAGTTTCGCCCCTCCACTTT. It specifies CASSQEYLVSPLHF.

The gene calls are TRBV30 and TRBJ1-6; D is undetermined. Looked up from germline, CDR1 is GTSNPN and CDR2 is SVGIG (reference sequence). This CDR3 is built from 13 residues. Trimming pared 5 bases from V and 7 bases from J, leaving 12 bases between. This CDR3 reads CAWLGSGNSPLHF. As DNA, the CDR3 is TGTGCCTGGCTCGGATCGGGGAATTCACCCCTCCACTTT.

This chain uses TRBV5-1 with TRBJ2-5, with 7 bases matching TRBD1. Germline lookup yields CDR1 SGHRS and CDR2 YFSETQ. The CDR3 length is 15 residues. Trimming cost V 4 bases and J 4 bases; bases outside gene matches: 10. The CDR3 sequence: CASSDVQGKGETQYF. The CDR3 DNA sequence: TGCGCCAGCAGCGACGTACAGGGGAAGGGAGAGACCCAGTACTTC.

The chain carries TRBV6-1 and TRBJ1-2; perhaps TRBD1 as D (6 bases). The CDR3 runs to 17 residues. Trimming cost V 1 base and J 1 base, with 16 bases left between them. Per germline, CDR1 MNHNS and CDR2 SASEGT. CDR3 bases: TGTGCCAGCAGTGAAGAAGCGGGGGGGCCAAATAACTATGGCTACACCTTC. Amino acid sequence: CASSEEAGGPNNYGYTF.

The J gene is TRBJ1-1, the V gene TRBV7-9; 7 bases fit TRBD1. The CDR3 covers 14 residues. V trimming: 5 bases; J trimming: 11 bases; junction bases outside the gene matches: 14. Germline-derived CDR1 and CDR2 are SEHNR and FQNEAQ (reference sequence). This CDR3 reads CASSPWEDETGAFF. CDR3 nucleotide sequence: TGTGCCAGCAGCCCATGGGAGGATGAGACAGGGGCTTTCTTT.

The chain has TRBV9 and TRBJ1-2; 7 nucleotides align to TRBD1. Germline V gene lookup returns CDR1 SGDLS and CDR2 YYNGEE. This CDR3 region has 14 residues. V gave up 6 bases and J gave up 4 bases; unmatched junction bases: 9. This CDR3 is CASNPQGELYGYTF. The CDR3 coding sequence is TGTGCCAGCAATCCGCAGGGGGAACTCTATGGCTACACCTTC.